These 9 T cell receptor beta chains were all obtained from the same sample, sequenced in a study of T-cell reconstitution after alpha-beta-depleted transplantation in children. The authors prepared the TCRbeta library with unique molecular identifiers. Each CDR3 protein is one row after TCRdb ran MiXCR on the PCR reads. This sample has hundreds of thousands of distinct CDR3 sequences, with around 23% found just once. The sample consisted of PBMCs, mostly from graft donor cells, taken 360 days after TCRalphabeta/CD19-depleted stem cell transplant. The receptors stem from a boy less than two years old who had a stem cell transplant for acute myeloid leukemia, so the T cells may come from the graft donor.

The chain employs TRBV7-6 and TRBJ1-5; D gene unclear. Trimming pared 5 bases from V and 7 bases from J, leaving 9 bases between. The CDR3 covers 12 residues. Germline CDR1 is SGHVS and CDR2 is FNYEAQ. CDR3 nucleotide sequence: TGTGCCAGCAGCAGATTGGGGCAGCCCCAGCATTTT. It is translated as CASSRLGQPQHF.

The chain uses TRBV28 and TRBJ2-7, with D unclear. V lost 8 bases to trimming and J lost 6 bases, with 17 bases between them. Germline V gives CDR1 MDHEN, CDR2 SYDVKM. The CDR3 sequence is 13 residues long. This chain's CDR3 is CASDSPSSGEQYV. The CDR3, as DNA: TGTGCCAGCGATTCTCCTAGTAGTGGCGAGCAGTACGTC.

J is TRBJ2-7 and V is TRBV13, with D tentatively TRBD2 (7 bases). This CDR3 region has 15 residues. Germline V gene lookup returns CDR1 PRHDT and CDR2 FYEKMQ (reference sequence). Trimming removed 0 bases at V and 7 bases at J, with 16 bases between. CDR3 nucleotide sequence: TGTGCCAGCAGCTTAGGATCGGGGGGCAAGAGGGAGCAGTACTTC. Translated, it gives CASSLGSGGKREQYF.

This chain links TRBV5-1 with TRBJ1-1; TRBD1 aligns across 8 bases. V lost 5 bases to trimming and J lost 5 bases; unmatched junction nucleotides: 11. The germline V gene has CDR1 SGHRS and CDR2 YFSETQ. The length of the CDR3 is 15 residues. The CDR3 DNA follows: TGCGCCAGCAGTCAAGCCGGGACAGGTTTAACTGAAGCTTTCTTT. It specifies CASSQAGTGLTEAFF.

The CDR3 reads CASSLLAGGPTDTQYF. In DNA, the CDR3 is TGTGCCAGCAGTTTACTAGCGGGGGGCCCCACAGATACGCAGTATTTT. The rearrangement uses TRBV12-3 or TRBV12-4 and TRBJ2-3; TRBD2 aligns across 11 bases. J lost 2 bases, V lost 2 bases, and 3 bases had no gene match. The CDR3 runs 16 residues.

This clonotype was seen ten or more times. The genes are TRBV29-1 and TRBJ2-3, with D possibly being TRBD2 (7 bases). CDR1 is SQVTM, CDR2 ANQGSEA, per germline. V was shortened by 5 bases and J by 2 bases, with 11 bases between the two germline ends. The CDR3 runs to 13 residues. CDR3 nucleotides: TGCAGCGTTCGCGGGGGCCTCACAGATACGCAGTATTTT. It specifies CSVRGGLTDTQYF.

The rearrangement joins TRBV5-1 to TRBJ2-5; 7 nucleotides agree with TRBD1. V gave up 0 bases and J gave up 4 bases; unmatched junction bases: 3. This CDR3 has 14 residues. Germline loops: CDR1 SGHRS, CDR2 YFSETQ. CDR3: CASSLDRGLETQYF. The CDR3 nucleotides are TGCGCCAGCAGCTTGGATAGGGGGCTAGAGACCCAGTACTTC.

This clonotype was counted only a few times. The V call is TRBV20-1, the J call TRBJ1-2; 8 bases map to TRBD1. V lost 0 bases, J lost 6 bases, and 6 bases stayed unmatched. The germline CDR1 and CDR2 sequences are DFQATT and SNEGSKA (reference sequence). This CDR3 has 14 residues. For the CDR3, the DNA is TGCAGTGCTAGAGATCGGGACAGGATCCATGGCTACACCTTC. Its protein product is CSARDRDRIHGYTF.

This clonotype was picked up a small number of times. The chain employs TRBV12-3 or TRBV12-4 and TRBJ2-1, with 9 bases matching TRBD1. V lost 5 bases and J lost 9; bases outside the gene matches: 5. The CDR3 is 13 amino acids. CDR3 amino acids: CASSHRGLLEQFF. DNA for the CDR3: TGTGCCAGCAGTCACAGGGGGCTTCTTGAGCAGTTCTTC.